This T cell receptor beta chain derives from a study of T cell changes during pregnancy in multiple sclerosis. The data were produced by immunoSEQ multiplex PCR, yet TCRdb's version contains in-frame clones alone and is incomplete. This table holds tens of thousands of clones, 89% found once. With 1 base clipped from V and 6 bases from J, the junction kept 9 bases outside the gene matches. CDR3 length equals 16 residues. CDR1 is LNHDA, CDR2 SQIVND, per germline (reference sequence). V and J are TRBV19 and TRBJ2-1, with TRBD1 identical over 7 bases. This TCR was sampled from a female donor with multiple sclerosis, enrolled in a pregnancy study. The specimen was CD4+ T cells from peripheral blood mononuclear cells, collected in the second trimester of pregnancy. CDR3 residues: CASSIARTGTGNEQFF. CDR3 bases: TGTGCCAGTAGTATAGCTCGGACAGGCACCGGCAATGAGCAGTTCTTC. Using reference TRBV19 and TRBJ2-1 for the parts outside the CDR3, the full variable domain is DGGITQSPKYLFRKEGQNVTLSCEQNLNHDAMYWYRQDPGQGLRLIYYSQIVNDFQKGDIAEGYSVSREKKESFPLTVTSAQKNPTAFYLCASSIARTGTGNEQFFGPGTRLTVL.